The T cell receptor (beta chain) under discussion was sequenced for a study of beta chain features in type 1 diabetes (dated by TCRdb to 2016 to 2019). At the level of the whole study: Mean age, gender distribution, total cell number and subset yield were not different between patients and healthy donors. The study compared TCRB repertoires of sorted circulating CD4+ T cell subsets between recently diagnosed type 1 diabetes patients and matched healthy donors. Regulatory and stem cell-like memory subsets were obtained from only 8 patients and roughly 8 healthy donors, while naive and central memory subsets were obtained from all 30 or so donors. Across all samples, roughly 110,000,000 sorted cells were examined, and cell number per subset correlated strongly with RNA yield. Overall results and qualifications from the work: Because cDNA was sequenced instead of genomic DNA, highly expressing activated cells could be over-represented, though the groups showed no difference in activation or CD3 levels. Naive, central memory and regulatory TCRB repertoires appeared to be more similar among patients than among healthy donors. At VDJ recombination sites, type 1 diabetes patients had fewer insertions and more deleted nucleotides, which implies abnormalities in thymic rearrangement. HLA sub-analyses involved small numbers of individuals, so any influence of HLA type on TCRB rearrangement remained unresolved. PCR may preferentially amplify shorter templates, but because patient and control samples were amplified and corrected together, any resulting skew would affect both groups equally. Type 1 diabetes patients showed a moderate but significant shortening of TCRB CDR3 length in all four CD4+ subsets.

The entire isolated RNA was reverse transcribed using the High Capacity cDNA Reverse Transcription Kit, and thus expressed TCRB transcripts were sequenced. Naive, central memory and regulatory T cell samples underwent deep immunoSEQ sequencing, averaging about 3.57 million total reads per sample. After sorted cells were lysed in RLT buffer, RNA was extracted with DNase-treated RNeasy Micro or Mini kits, with the choice depending on cell number. Each cell subset was processed on its own to prevent cross-contamination, while patient and healthy donor samples were processed together. Using the immunoSEQ multiplex PCR, TCRB sequences were amplified from cDNA into 87-bp fragments spanning the CDR3 region. Sequencing of the amplicons was done on the Illumina HiSeq platform. The original methods were these. PCR bias was computationally corrected using synthetic template baselines, reads within Hamming distance 2 were collapsed, and singletons that could not be merged were discarded. By aligning reads against IMGT, V, D and J genes, CDR3 length, and insertions or deletions at six rearrangement sites were assigned. Within each subset, clonotype counts were normalized to the number of sorted cells before true diversity and Gini coefficients were calculated with the tcR R package. The overlap coefficient, calculated on TCRB nucleotide sequences, was used to quantify repertoire sharing. Out-of-frame TCRB sequences from naive cells were analyzed to stand in for the pre-selection repertoire. TCRdb mirrors the immuneACCESS table, restricted to in-frame sequences. Some clones are absent from its copies; in checked studies, under half trace to an unresolved V gene, and the reason for the others is unknown. The DNA was the basis for D and trimming; V, J and clone size are from that table. This sample has about 250,000 clones in its table, and approximately 10% of those were observed once. The top ten clones comprise more than 0.015% of the sample.

Concerning this clone: Its antigen is unknown. Base qualities are missing; no much larger clone stands one base away.

Each donor gave one peripheral blood draw, averaging about 100 mL, which was collected into heparinised tubes. Using a panel that included CD45RO, CCR7, CD25, CD127, CD95 and CD27, naive, central memory, regulatory and stem cell-like memory CD4+ T cells were sorted on a BD FACSAria II. Every sorted population had a purity above 98%. Right away, PBMCs were isolated by Lymphoprep density gradient centrifugation and were stained directly, with no culture step. So that batch effects would be minimized, each experiment stained and sorted samples in pairs, pairing one healthy donor with one patient. The CDR3 starts with the cysteine, ends with the phenylalanine, and has 16 residues. The retained sequence is limited to the CDR3, 48 bases, with the frame set at the first base. Trimming takes 4 bases off V and 8 bases off J; junction bases not matched to a gene: 16. The germline V gene encodes CDR1 MDHEN and CDR2 SYDVKM.

This TCR was recovered from a man aged 25-45 years with type 1 diabetes. The chain links TRBV28 with TRBJ1-2; TRBD1 fits 7 bases in the junction. Sequencing input: naive CD4+ T cells from blood. The sample's cell subset or site label is to be understood as: true naive CD4+ T cells. CDR3 protein: CASSSISDRVDGGYTF. The DNA sequence reads TGTGCCAGCAGTTCGATCTCAGACAGGGTAGATGGAGGCTACACCTTC.